This T cell receptor beta chain was documented in a study of T cells after posttransplantation cyclophosphamide. Generated by immunoSEQ multiplex PCR, the TCRdb table keeps only in-frame clones and is missing some. In total the sample includes over 20,000 clones, none of them seen once. Germline V gene lookup returns CDR1 KGHSH and CDR2 LQKENI. CDR3 length: 16 amino acids. In its sample, this clone was seen a few times. Its specificity is unknown. Regarding the study as a whole: Later blood repertoires were often dominated by clones from the donor CD8+ memory compartment. Recipient CMV seropositivity and CMV reactivation strongly tracked TRB clonality. Tissue-infiltrating T cells from skin or gut overlapped little with blood T cells.

The receptor's source is a man in his fifties in good health, CMV-negative, and a related stem cell transplant donor. Sequenced: PBMCs. The J gene is TRBJ2-5, the V gene TRBV18; 10 positions match TRBD2. The DNA end favors TRBJ2-7, so the J call may be wrong. The DNA of the CDR3 is TGTGCCAGCTCACCACCGCTAGCGGGGGTTGCCTACGAGCAGTACTTC. It translates to CASSPPLAGVAYEQYF.